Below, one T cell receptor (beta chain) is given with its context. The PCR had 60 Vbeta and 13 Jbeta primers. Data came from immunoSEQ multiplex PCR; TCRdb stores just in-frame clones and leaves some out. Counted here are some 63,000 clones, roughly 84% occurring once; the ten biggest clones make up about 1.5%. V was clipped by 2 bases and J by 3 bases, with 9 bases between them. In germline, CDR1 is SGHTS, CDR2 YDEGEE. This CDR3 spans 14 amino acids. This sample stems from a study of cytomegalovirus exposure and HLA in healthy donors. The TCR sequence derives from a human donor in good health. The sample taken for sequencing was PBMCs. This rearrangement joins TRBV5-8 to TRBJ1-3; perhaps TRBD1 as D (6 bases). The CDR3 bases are TGTGCCAGCAGCTTTGGACAGCTTGGAAACACCATATATTTT. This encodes CASSFGQLGNTIYF.